The clone carrying this T cell receptor (beta chain) occurred a few times. Its antigen is as yet unknown. CDR3 length equals 17 residues. The junction had 13 bases not matched to a gene; V was cut back by 5 bases and J by 5 bases. CDR1 is SGHVS, CDR2 FNYEAQ, per germline. These data belong to a study of T cell responses to AZD1222 COVID-19 vaccine. Study-level points and caveats: Only after the peak T cell response were repertoires sampled. Elevations in Spike-specific TCR breadth and depth followed administration of two AZD1222 doses.

The method was immunoSEQ multiplex PCR; TCRdb's version includes in-frame clones alone and lacks a portion of them. The sample lists about 150,000 clones, around 92% occurring once. The sample consisted of peripheral blood, taken 28 days after the second AZD1222 dose. The V gene is TRBV7-6, the J gene TRBJ2-5, with 11 positions matching TRBD2. This clonotype was obtained from an adult who received the AZD1222 COVID-19 vaccine. The CDR3 loop is CASSPRVTSGAAETQYF. The CDR3 DNA is TGTGCCAGCAGCCCCAGGGTGACTAGCGGGGCGGCGGAGACCCAGTACTTC.